The next 8 T cell receptor beta chains were all read from a single sample in a study of blood T cell repertoires in COVID-19. Assay used: immunoSEQ multiplex PCR; TCRdb lists only in-frame clones, some missing. The table lists 85,000 to 100,000 clones, roughly 79% of them singletons. The sequencing sample was made of peripheral blood. Every receptor here comes from a man aged 80 or over with COVID-19, enrolled during active disease.

The chain couples TRBV7-7 to TRBJ2-7, with D tentatively TRBD1 (5 bases). V lost 1 base and J lost 0, with 7 bases in between. Per germline, CDR1 SSHAT and CDR2 FNYEAQ (reference sequence). The CDR3 has 14 amino acids. CDR3 nucleotides: TGTGCCAGCAGCTTAGGACAGTCCTCCTACGAGCAGTACTTC. It encodes CASSLGQSSYEQYF.

The chain links TRBV30 to TRBJ2-3, with 8 positions matching TRBD2. Germline assignment: CDR1 GTSNPN and CDR2 SVGIG (reference sequence). V shed 6 bases, J shed 4 bases, and the junction held 12 bases outside the gene matches. This CDR3 is 15 amino acids long. CDR3 sequence (DNA): TGTGCCTGTTCAAATGCGGGAGGATGGTCAGATACGCAGTATTTT. Its protein product is CACSNAGGWSDTQYF. The variable domain in full, completed from reference TRBV30 and TRBJ2-3, reads SQTIHQWPATLVQPVGSPLSLECTVEGTSNPNLYWYRQAAGRGLQLLFYSVGIGQISSEVPQNLSASRPQDRQFILSSKKLLLSDSGFYLCACSNAGGWSDTQYFGPGTRLTVL.

This clone was seen just once. In DNA, the CDR3 is TGTGCCAGCAGCTCGTACACCGGGGAGCTGTTTTTT. It translates to CASSSYTGELFF. The J gene is TRBJ2-2, the V gene TRBV5-6; D gene unclear. Trimming took 3 bases from V and 3 from J, leaving 3 bases between them. This CDR3 comprises 12 residues. Germline values: CDR1 SGHDT, CDR2 YYEEEE.

The chain joins TRBV15 to TRBJ1-1, with D unresolved. This CDR3 is 13 amino acids long. The V gene's germline CDR1 is LNHNV and CDR2 YYDKDF (reference sequence). V was pared by 1 base and J by 8 bases, with 11 bases between. The CDR3 coding sequence is TGTGCCACCAGCAGAGCGTTCGCGCCCGAAGCTTTCTTT. Its translation is CATSRAFAPEAFF.

The gene calls are TRBV28 and TRBJ1-2, with D perhaps TRBD1 (5 bases). Trimming took 8 bases from V and 5 from J, leaving 12 bases between them. This CDR3 is 12 amino acids long. CDR1 MDHEN and CDR2 SYDVKM come from the germline V gene. The CDR3 DNA sequence: TGTGCCAGCGCGCGACAGAGATATGGCTACACCTTC. This codes for CASARQRYGYTF.

The chain combines TRBV7-2 with TRBJ2-3, with D perhaps matching TRBD2 (5 bases). Trimming took off 1 base at V and 5 bases at J, with 10 bases between the two ends. The CDR3 contains 14 residues. Germline loops: CDR1 SGHTA, CDR2 FQGNSA. CDR3 loop: CASSLGLAGDTQYF. CDR3 nucleotides: TGTGCCAGCAGCTTAGGCCTAGCAGGAGATACGCAGTATTTT.

J is TRBJ1-6 and V is TRBV10-1; D is uncertain. The CDR3 contains 13 residues. Germline CDR1 and CDR2: WNHNN and SYGVQD (reference sequence). V was pared by 0 bases and J by 8 bases, with 5 bases between. The CDR3 DNA is TGCGCCAGCAGTGAGTCCGGGGATTCACCCCTCCACTTT. Encoded protein: CASSESGDSPLHF.

This chain links TRBV10-3 with TRBJ1-1, with 8 nucleotides matching TRBD1. The CDR3 is 17 amino acids. V trimming: 7 bases; J trimming: 0 bases; junction bases outside the gene matches: 13. Germline V lookup: CDR1 ENHRY, CDR2 SYGVKD. The DNA for the CDR3 is TGTGCCATCAAGTCAGGGGGCGCTGGAGTTATGAACACTGAAGCTTTCTTT. Amino acid sequence: CAIKSGGAGVMNTEAFF.